This TCR beta chain is from a study of blood T cell repertoires in COVID-19. In the study's own analysis: Nucleated cell counts were estimated from reference gene primer amplification. The assay was immunoSEQ multiplex PCR, and TCRdb's table has in-frame clones only and misses some. That table supplies the V and J calls and clone size; D and trimming were determined from the DNA. This sample carries around 110,000 clones, about nine tenths of them seen once, and the ten largest clones take approximately 4%. CDR1 is LNHDA, CDR2 SQIVND, per germline (reference sequence). CDR3 length: 14 residues. Trimming removed 7 bases at V and 1 base at J, with 13 bases between.

The chain joins TRBV19 to TRBJ1-2, with D tentatively TRBD1 (6 bases). Sequences were obtained from peripheral blood. The TCR comes from a man between 40 and 49 years old with acute or convalescent COVID-19. Written as DNA, the CDR3 is TGTGCCAGTAAGGACAGACATCTTAACTATGGCTACACCTTC. Its translation: CASKDRHLNYGYTF.